Sequencing of this T cell receptor (beta chain) was carried out in a study of T-cell memory formation after mild COVID-19. A word on this clonotype: Its antigen remains unidentified.

Study-wide results and caveats: Day 37-peaking second-wave clones had unconfirmed SARS-CoV-2 specificity.

TCRdb reprocessed the 5' RACE reads with MiXCR, giving one entry per CDR3 protein. The repertoire includes approximately 270,000 distinct CDR3 sequences, around 15% of them detected once, and approximately 23% sits in the top ten. Germline loops: CDR1 SGHRS, CDR2 YFSETQ. The CDR3 extends over 13 amino acids. V was trimmed by 4 bases and J by 4 bases, leaving 11 bases between them. The sequenced sample consisted of PBMCs or a T cell subset sorted from them (not recorded which). The TCR comes from a man aged 18 to 29 who had mild COVID-19 (a few samples of this study predate the infection). Cell type and time point are not known. This chain links TRBV5-1 with TRBJ2-5, with D tentatively TRBD2 (6 bases). As DNA, the CDR3 is TGCGCCAGCAGCCGCGGGACGGCAGAGACCCAGTACTTC. This sequence encodes CASSRGTAETQYF. Based on the CDR3 plus reference TRBV5-1 and TRBJ2-5, the full variable domain is KAGVTQTPRYLIKTRGQQVTLSCSPISGHRSVSWYQQTPGQGLQFLFEYFSETQRNKGNFPGRFSGRQFSNSRSEMNVSTLELGDSALYLCASSRGTAETQYFGPGTRLLVL.